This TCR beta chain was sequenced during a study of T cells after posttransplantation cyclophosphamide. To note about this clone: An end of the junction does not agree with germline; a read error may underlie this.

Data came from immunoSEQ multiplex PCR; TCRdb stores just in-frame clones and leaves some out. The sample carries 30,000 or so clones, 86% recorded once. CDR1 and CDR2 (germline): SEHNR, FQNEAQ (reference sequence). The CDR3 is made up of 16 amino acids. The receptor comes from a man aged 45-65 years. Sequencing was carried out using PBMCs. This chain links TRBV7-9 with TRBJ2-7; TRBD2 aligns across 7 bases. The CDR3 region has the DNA TGTGCCAGCAGTCCCCACCTGGGCGGGAGCTCCCACGAGCAGTACTTC. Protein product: CASSPHLGGSSHEQYF.